One and the same sample provided the 32 T cell receptor beta chains below, sequenced in a study of graft-versus-host responses after intestinal transplantation. The assay was immunoSEQ multiplex PCR, and TCRdb's table has in-frame clones only and misses some. The sample shows around 43,000 clones, about 91% of them seen only once. The specimen was PBMCs, collected 524 days after transplant. All receptors come from a human patient who received an intestinal transplant, so some T cells may come from the graft donor.

This clone appeared once. This chain joins TRBV5-6 and TRBJ1-1; D gene uncertain. V was pared by 4 bases and J by 0 bases, with 7 bases between. The CDR3 is 13 residues long. Germline values: CDR1 SGHDT, CDR2 YYEEEE. The CDR3 spells CASSDTVNTEAFF. The CDR3 DNA is TGTGCCAGCAGCGACACGGTGAACACTGAAGCTTTCTTT.

The rearrangement joins TRBV27 to TRBJ2-7; D call uncertain. The CDR3 loop spans 11 amino acids. Germline CDR1 MNHEY, CDR2 SMNVEV (reference sequence). The ends were cut back, 8 bases at V and 3 bases at J, with 8 bases in the middle. Written as DNA, the CDR3 is TGTGCCAGCGGAAGTGGCTACGAGCAGTACTTC. It is translated as CASGSGYEQYF.

The V and J genes are TRBV9 and TRBJ1-4; 8 bases match TRBD1. Germline assignment: CDR1 SGDLS and CDR2 YYNGEE. The CDR3 runs 15 residues. Trimming at V came to 3 bases and at J to 4 bases, leaving 5 bases not matched to a gene. CDR3 sequence reads: CASSAAGGFNEKLFF. The CDR3 nucleotides read TGTGCCAGCAGCGCCGCAGGGGGCTTTAATGAAAAACTGTTTTTT.

The chain recombines TRBV29-1 with TRBJ1-3; D not resolved. The V and J ends lost 3 bases and 7 bases respectively, with 7 bases between them. The CDR3 extends over 11 amino acids. CDR1 and CDR2 from the germline V gene are SQVTM and ANQGSEA. The CDR3 sequence: CSVEEGNTIYF. CDR3 coding DNA: TGCAGCGTTGAGGAAGGGAACACCATATATTTT.

The count of this clone is one. The chain uses TRBV4-1 and TRBJ1-2; tentative D call: TRBD1 (5 bases). Germline lookup yields CDR1 MGHRA and CDR2 YSYEKL. V dropped 1 base and J dropped 3 bases, with 15 bases sitting between them. This CDR3 comprises 16 residues. CDR3 DNA: TGCGCCAGCAGCCAAGTCTCAGGGCAGGGACACTATGGCTACACCTTC. It codes for CASSQVSGQGHYGYTF.

V and J are TRBV28 and TRBJ1-2; 10 bases map to TRBD1. The CDR3 has 13 residues. With V trimmed by 6 bases and J by 6 bases, 4 bases remained unmatched. CDR1 is MDHEN and CDR2 is SYDVKM in the germline V gene. CDR3 nucleotide sequence: TGTGCCAGCAGCTTGACAGGGGGCAATGGCTACACCTTC. Translated: CASSLTGGNGYTF.

The chain is built from TRBV11-1 and TRBJ2-1; 10 bases agree with TRBD2. The CDR3 is 15 amino acids. With 0 bases clipped from V and 7 bases from J, the junction kept 3 bases outside the gene matches. In germline, CDR1 is SGHAT, CDR2 FQDESV (reference sequence). This CDR3 is CASSLAAGGPNEQFF. As DNA, the CDR3 is TGTGCCAGCAGCTTAGCAGCGGGAGGGCCGAATGAGCAGTTCTTC.

The chain joins TRBV6-4 to TRBJ2-2; 10 bases are a match to TRBD1. Trimming took 4 bases from V and 0 from J; bases not matched to a gene: 8. Germline CDR1 and CDR2: MRHNA and SNTAGT. The CDR3 is made up of 18 amino acids. The CDR3 here is CASSAKRQGAANTGELFF. Here the CDR3 DNA reads TGTGCCAGCAGTGCAAAGAGACAGGGGGCAGCGAACACCGGGGAGCTGTTTTTT.

The CDR3 region has the DNA TGTGCCAGCAGCAGGGGACAGCTCTCCTACGAGCAGTACTTC. Protein: CASSRGQLSYEQYF. V is TRBV7-8 and J is TRBJ2-7, with 7 bases lining up with TRBD1. CDR1 is SGHVS, CDR2 FQNEAQ, per germline. The CDR3 is 14 residues long. V lost 5 bases and J lost 0; bases outside the gene matches: 4.

This clone has just one count. The V and J genes are TRBV11-1 and TRBJ2-7, with TRBD2 identical over 13 bases. Trimming removed 5 bases from V and 4 bases from J; junction bases left unmatched: 8. The germline gives CDR1 SGHAT, CDR2 FQDESV (reference sequence). CDR3 length equals 16 residues. The CDR3 sequence is CASSPRAGLAGYEQYF. DNA for the CDR3: TGTGCCAGCAGCCCACGAGCGGGACTAGCGGGATACGAGCAGTACTTC.

The V gene is TRBV6-1, the J gene TRBJ2-7; maybe TRBD1 (6 bases). The CDR3 covers 15 residues. The ends were cut back, 5 bases at V and 0 bases at J, with 14 bases in the middle. Germline CDR1 is MNHNS and CDR2 is SASEGT. The CDR3 sequence: CASSPPRTASYEQYF. The DNA of the CDR3 is TGTGCCAGCAGTCCACCCCGGACAGCCTCCTACGAGCAGTACTTC.

J is TRBJ2-7 and V is TRBV27, with D uncertain. The CDR3 spans 15 residues. Trimming pared 5 bases from V and 1 base from J, leaving 15 bases between. Germline V lookup: CDR1 MNHEY, CDR2 SMNVEV (reference sequence). Here the CDR3 reads CASSGGLSASYEQYF. The CDR3 DNA reads TGTGCCAGCAGTGGTGGATTGAGTGCATCCTACGAGCAGTACTTC.

The V and J genes are TRBV5-4 and TRBJ1-2; D not resolved. The germline V and J ends were trimmed by 0 bases and 8 bases, with 11 bases remaining between them. Germline CDR1 reads SGHNT; CDR2 reads YYREEE (reference sequence). This CDR3 has 13 residues. The CDR3 region is CASSLAAQTGYTF. CDR3 nucleotide sequence: TGTGCCAGCAGCTTGGCCGCACAGACCGGCTACACCTTC.

The genes are TRBV5-6 and TRBJ1-5, with a tentative D call TRBD1 (6 bases). This CDR3 has 15 residues. Germline V gene data show CDR1 as SGHDT and CDR2 as YYEEEE. V shed 4 bases and J shed 0 bases, with 11 bases lying between them. CDR3 sequence reads: CASSLQGVSNQPQHF. The CDR3 DNA follows: TGTGCCAGCAGCCTACAGGGCGTTAGCAATCAGCCCCAGCATTTT.

This chain uses TRBV5-4 with TRBJ2-7, with D perhaps matching TRBD1 or TRBD2 (5 bases each). Trimming pared 3 bases from V and 0 bases from J, leaving 10 bases between. The CDR3 loop spans 14 amino acids. Germline V gene sequence: CDR1 SGHNT, CDR2 YYREEE (reference sequence). CDR3 loop: CASSSRGSSYEQYF. The CDR3 bases are TGTGCCAGCAGCTCGAGGGGCAGCTCCTACGAGCAGTACTTC.

The genes are TRBV29-1 and TRBJ1-3; unclear D gene. The CDR3 extends over 14 amino acids. Germline-derived CDR1 and CDR2 are SQVTM and ANQGSEA. With 6 bases removed from V and 0 bases from J, the gap between germline ends came to 12 bases. The CDR3 loop reads CSVLWDHSGNTIYF. In nucleotides, the CDR3 is TGCAGCGTCCTCTGGGATCACTCTGGAAACACCATATATTTT. The full variable domain, rest sourced from reference TRBV29-1 and TRBJ1-3, is SAVISQKPSRDICQRGTSLTIQCQVDSQVTMMFWYRQQPGQSLTLIATANQGSEATYESGFVIDKFPISRPNLTFSTLTVSNMSPEDSSIYLCSVLWDHSGNTIYFGEGSWLTVV.

V gene TRBV9 combines with J gene TRBJ1-5; D gene uncertain. V lost 1 base, J lost 2 bases, and 4 bases lay in between. The germline gives CDR1 SGDLS, CDR2 YYNGEE. This CDR3 is 13 amino acids long. CDR3 DNA sequence: TGTGCCAGCAGCGTACAGGGCAATCAGCCCCAGCATTTT. Translated: CASSVQGNQPQHF.

This rearrangement joins TRBV4-2 to TRBJ2-7; D is unclear. Trimming pared 2 bases from V and 7 bases from J, leaving 12 bases between. Germline loops: CDR1 LGHNA, CDR2 YNFKEQ. The CDR3 has 13 amino acids. For the CDR3, the DNA is TGTGCCAGCAGCCAAATGGGTACTCGGGAGCAGTACTTC. Its protein is CASSQMGTREQYF.

The CDR3 nucleotides read TGTGCCAGCAGCTTAGCAGGAGTTGGAAACACCATATATTTT. Its translation is CASSLAGVGNTIYF. The J gene is TRBJ1-3, the V gene TRBV7-2; D call uncertain. The germline CDR1 and CDR2 sequences are SGHTA and FQGNSA. V gave up 0 bases and J gave up 3 bases, with 6 bases separating them. This CDR3 comprises 14 residues.

The rearrangement links TRBV27 to TRBJ1-2; 8 nucleotides align to TRBD1. Per the germline V gene, CDR1 is MNHEY and CDR2 is SMNVEV (reference sequence). Germline trimming cut 3 bases from V and 8 bases from J; bases unmatched to any gene: 2. CDR3 length: 12 residues. This chain's CDR3 is CASSFTGGGYTF. CDR3 sequence (DNA): TGTGCCAGCAGTTTTACAGGGGGAGGCTACACCTTC.

This clone showed up just once. The chain combines TRBV5-5 with TRBJ2-7, with a possible D match to TRBD1 (6 bases). Germline V gene lookup returns CDR1 SGHKS and CDR2 YYEKEE (reference sequence). CDR3 size: 15 residues. The V end was cut by 2 bases, the J end by 5 bases, with 17 bases between. This CDR3 reads CASSFSGALGNEQYF. As DNA, the CDR3 is TGTGCCAGCAGCTTCTCAGGGGCGTTGGGGAACGAGCAGTACTTC.

The chain combines TRBV4-1 with TRBJ2-5, with 13 nucleotides matching TRBD2. This CDR3 is built from 19 residues. CDR1 and CDR2 (germline): MGHRA, YSYEKL. After removal of 6 bases from V and 5 bases from J, the junction contained 18 bases not matched to a gene. The CDR3 sequence: CASRDGGGATSGRRETQYF. In nucleotides, the CDR3 is TGCGCCAGCAGGGACGGGGGGGGCGCGACTAGCGGGAGGAGGGAGACCCAGTACTTC.

The chain has TRBV19 and TRBJ2-1, with D maybe TRBD1 (6 bases). The CDR3 runs to 15 residues. Between the trimmed V and J ends, which lost 6 bases and 3 bases, there was a span of 15 bases. Germline CDR1 LNHDA, CDR2 SQIVND (reference sequence). The CDR3 loop reads CASRLRGQLYNEQFF. CDR3 sequence (DNA): TGTGCCAGTAGACTTAGAGGACAGCTCTACAATGAGCAGTTCTTC.

The V call is TRBV28, the J call TRBJ2-7, with 9 positions matching TRBD2. The CDR3 contains 17 residues. Germline lookup yields CDR1 MDHEN and CDR2 SYDVKM. After removal of 6 bases from V and 3 bases from J, the junction contained 15 bases not matched to a gene. The CDR3: CASSPYYLAGTFYEQYF. CDR3 sequence (DNA): TGTGCCAGCAGCCCGTATTATCTAGCGGGAACCTTCTACGAGCAGTACTTC.

V is TRBV9 and J is TRBJ1-3; the match to TRBD1 covers 8 bases. The CDR3 spans 15 residues. Germline V CDR1 and CDR2: SGDLS, YYNGEE. V gave up 0 bases and J gave up 4 bases; unmatched junction bases: 3. CDR3 in DNA: TGTGCCAGCAGCGTAGGACAGGGGAGCGGAAACACCATATATTTT. This codes for CASSVGQGSGNTIYF.

This chain connects TRBV5-6 to TRBJ1-2, with D perhaps TRBD1 (6 bases). The ends were cut back, 4 bases at V and 2 bases at J, with 12 bases in the middle. Germline lookup yields CDR1 SGHDT and CDR2 YYEEEE. The CDR3 runs 14 residues. The CDR3 loop reads CASSLTGINYGYTF. The CDR3 nucleotides read TGTGCCAGCAGCCTCACAGGGATAAACTATGGCTACACCTTC.

The rearrangement links TRBV5-1 to TRBJ1-5; D is possibly TRBD1 (5 bases). CDR1 SGHRS and CDR2 YFSETQ come from the germline V gene. The CDR3 has 14 amino acids. Trimming shortened V by 4 bases and J by 6 bases, and 14 bases separated the two germline ends. Here the CDR3 reads CASSPNGGAQPQHF. The CDR3 DNA reads as TGCGCCAGCAGCCCAAACGGTGGGGCTCAGCCCCAGCATTTT. The whole variable domain, filled in from reference TRBV5-1 and TRBJ1-5, reads KAGVTQTPRYLIKTRGQQVTLSCSPISGHRSVSWYQQTPGQGLQFLFEYFSETQRNKGNFPGRFSGRQFSNSRSEMNVSTLELGDSALYLCASSPNGGAQPQHFGDGTRLSIL.

The chain carries TRBV5-4 and TRBJ1-2; D is undetermined. CDR1 and CDR2 (germline): SGHNT, YYREEE (reference sequence). The CDR3 has 13 amino acids. Trimming took 4 bases from V and 9 from J, leaving 16 bases between them. This chain's CDR3 is CASSALEEERYTF. CDR3 DNA: TGTGCCAGCAGCGCTCTAGAGGAGGAACGCTACACCTTC.

The V and J genes are TRBV7-9 and TRBJ2-1; D is uncertain. V was cut by 6 bases and J by 7 bases, with 13 bases left in between. The germline V gene has CDR1 SEHNR and CDR2 FQNEAQ (reference sequence). This CDR3 has 13 amino acids. The CDR3 loop is CASRNGRRNEQFF. In DNA form, the CDR3 reads TGTGCCAGCAGGAACGGACGCAGGAATGAGCAGTTCTTC.

V and J are TRBV11-2 and TRBJ2-1; 7 bases agree with TRBD2. This CDR3 is 18 amino acids long. V lost 2 bases to trimming and J lost 7 bases; unmatched junction nucleotides: 17. Germline-derived CDR1 and CDR2 are SGHAT and FQNNGV. The CDR3 sequence is CASSLRTRGAPGRNEQFF. As DNA, the CDR3 is TGTGCCAGCAGCTTAAGGACTAGGGGAGCTCCGGGTAGAAATGAGCAGTTCTTC. The full variable domain, its missing parts supplied by reference TRBV11-2 and TRBJ2-1, is EAGVAQSPRYKIIEKRQSVAFWCNPISGHATLYWYQQILGQGPKLLIQFQNNGVVDDSQLPKDRFSAERLKGVDSTLKIQPAKLEDSAVYLCASSLRTRGAPGRNEQFFGPGTRLTVL.

The chain has TRBV6-5 and TRBJ2-7; no clear D. Germline V CDR1 and CDR2: MNHEY, SVGAGI. The V end lost 9 bases, the J end lost 5 bases, and 14 bases lay between the germline ends. The CDR3 covers 12 residues. The chain's CDR3 is CARSLITNEQYF. The CDR3 nucleotides are TGTGCCAGGTCCCTAATTACGAACGAGCAGTACTTC.

The chain has TRBV5-4 and TRBJ2-1; tentatively, D is TRBD1 (6 bases). The V end was cut by 5 bases, the J end by 8 bases, with 11 bases between. Per germline, CDR1 SGHNT and CDR2 YYREEE (reference sequence). The CDR3 contains 12 residues. This CDR3 is CASSVDSYEQFF. The CDR3 nucleotides read TGTGCCAGCAGTGTGGACAGCTATGAGCAGTTCTTC.